This T cell receptor (beta chain) stems from a study of a mutant IDH1 vaccine in newly diagnosed glioma. The overall study: Mean patient age was around 40 years; about 62% were male and about 40% female. Standard pretreatment was either radiotherapy, temozolomide, or, for most, radiochemotherapy with temozolomide.

The CDR3 consists of 14 residues. Trimming stripped 1 base from V and 7 bases from J, with 13 bases between. Germline CDR1 and CDR2: SEHNR and FQNEAQ (reference sequence). Produced via immunoSEQ multiplex PCR; TCRdb's table is partial and in-frame only. Among about 88,000 clones, over 75% were seen once, and the ten largest hold less than 5.5%. Noted time point: baseline, week 1 (first vaccination visit). The treatment is: pre-vaccination baseline after standard-of-care therapy. The sequence was collected from a man between 40 and 49 years old with glioma. Some clones in this sample may be carry-over from other donors' samples. The sample was PBMCs, taken from a glioma patient treated with radiotherapy, temozolomide or both. The genes are TRBV7-9 and TRBJ1-2; a possible D gene is TRBD1 (5 bases). CDR3 amino acids: CASSLGLTESGYTF. In nucleotides, the CDR3 is TGTGCCAGCAGCTTAGGATTGACAGAATCTGGCTACACCTTC.